This T cell receptor (beta chain) is drawn from a study of CD8 T cells in ankylosing spondylitis. Study outcomes and limitations: Ankylosing spondylitis blood seemed to carry a telltale TCR beta motif made of several highly homologous variants. Clones linked with disease were CD8+ and fairly uncommon in the peripheral blood.

Germline CDR1 and CDR2: SGHTA and FQGNSA. The CDR3 is 16 amino acids. The junction had 7 bases not matched to a gene; V was cut back by 2 bases and J by 5 bases. Preparation of TCR beta libraries was done by quantitative 5'-RACE with molecular barcodes. One entry per CDR3 protein results from TCRdb running MiXCR on the 5' RACE reads. The sample includes 85,000 to 100,000 distinct CDR3 sequences, 8.8% of them seen just once. Comments on this clonotype: Its antigen remains unidentified.

J is TRBJ2-2 and V is TRBV7-2; 8 nucleotides line up with TRBD1. This receptor was taken from a male donor with ankylosing spondylitis or in good health (not recorded which). Sequencing used blood, either unsorted or a sorted T cell fraction (not recorded which). The CDR3 reads CASSLNGDRGTGELFF. CDR3 bases: TGTGCCAGCAGCTTAAACGGCGACAGGGGTACCGGGGAGCTGTTTTTT.